This note documents a single T cell receptor beta chain sequence. What it binds is not known. From germline, CDR1 is LNHDA and CDR2 SQIVND (reference sequence). The ends were cut back, 5 bases at V and 0 bases at J, with 7 bases in the middle. The CDR3 contains 14 residues. This sample stems from a study of OX40 agonist ivuxolimab in advanced cancers. TCRdb's copy holds only in-frame clones and misses some; the assay was immunoSEQ multiplex PCR. Here the sample spans tens of thousands of clones, approximately 91% being singletons. Findings and caveats of the study: Clonal expansion in partial responders at 0.1-3.0 mg/kg ranked among the lowest.

This specimen was CD4+ or CD8+ T cells sorted from blood, taken in a trial of the OX40 agonist ivuxolimab. The sequence came from an adult with an advanced solid tumor such as melanoma, head and neck, liver or kidney cancer. The chain recombines TRBV19 with TRBJ2-2; a weak D match, TRBD1 (5 bases). CDR3 region: CASSLQANTGELFF. DNA of the CDR3: TGTGCCAGTAGTTTACAGGCGAACACCGGGGAGCTGTTTTTT.